The 18 T cell receptor beta chains listed next were all sequenced from one sample in a study of response to subunit inactivated influenza vaccine. TCRdb itself ran the RT-PCR reads through MiXCR, one entry per CDR3 protein. In the table there are over 800,000 distinct CDR3 sequences, approximately 21% of which are singletons. The source was PBMCs from blood, collected less than 6 days after vaccination. These receptors all stem from a man aged 45-65 years who received an inactivated influenza vaccine.

In DNA, the CDR3 is TGCAGTGCTAGATTAACAGGGGTTCAGCCCCAGCATTTT. Protein sequence: CSARLTGVQPQHF. The V and J genes are TRBV20-1 and TRBJ1-5; 7 positions match TRBD1. Looked up from germline, CDR1 is DFQATT and CDR2 is SNEGSKA (reference sequence). V lost 2 bases, J lost 6 bases, and 4 bases stayed unmatched. The CDR3 has 13 amino acids.

This clonotype was recorded many times. The genes are TRBV5-6 and TRBJ2-1; D might be TRBD1 or TRBD2, each matching 6 bases. Per germline, CDR1 SGHDT and CDR2 YYEEEE. The CDR3 covers 15 residues. The ends were cut back, 1 base at V and 6 bases at J, with 14 bases in the middle. CDR3: CASSLTGARSNEQFF. In DNA form, the CDR3 reads TGTGCCAGCAGCTTGACGGGGGCGCGATCCAATGAGCAGTTCTTC.

The gene calls are TRBV27 and TRBJ2-1; possible D gene TRBD2, 6 bases. V was shortened by 3 bases and J by 4 bases, with 16 bases between the two germline ends. CDR1 MNHEY and CDR2 SMNVEV come from the germline V gene (reference sequence). This CDR3 is built from 16 residues. The CDR3 region is CASSFPPGDNYNEQFF. The CDR3 coding sequence is TGTGCCAGCAGTTTTCCTCCGGGAGACAATTACAATGAGCAGTTCTTC.

There are many counts of this clonotype. The chain joins TRBV7-2 to TRBJ2-7, with D uncertain. Between the trimmed V and J ends, which lost 1 base and 3 bases, there was a span of 7 bases. The CDR3 is 13 residues long. Germline V gene sequence: CDR1 SGHTA, CDR2 FQGNSA. The chain's CDR3 is CASSLESLYEQYF. The CDR3 region has the DNA TGTGCCAGCAGCTTAGAGTCCCTCTACGAGCAGTACTTC.

This rearrangement joins TRBV7-3 to TRBJ2-1, with 10 bases lining up with TRBD2. With 5 bases clipped from V and 3 bases from J, the junction kept 7 bases outside the gene matches. Germline CDR1 is SGHTA and CDR2 is FQGTGA. The CDR3 is made up of 16 amino acids. CDR3 protein: CASSPVTSGRYNEQFF. The CDR3 coding sequence is TGTGCCAGCAGCCCCGTGACTAGCGGGCGCTACAATGAGCAGTTCTTC.

The rearrangement joins TRBV6-5 to TRBJ2-7; D might be TRBD2 (6 bases). The CDR3 consists of 12 residues. Germline V gene sequence: CDR1 MNHEY, CDR2 SVGAGI. V was shortened by 10 bases and J by 0 bases, with 10 bases between the two germline ends. CDR3 sequence (DNA): TGTGCCACGCGGGGCTTCTCCTACGAGCAGTACTTC. It is translated as CATRGFSYEQYF.

The rearrangement joins TRBV4-2 to TRBJ1-6, with no clear D. The CDR3 extends over 14 amino acids. V was cut by 0 bases and J by 4 bases, with 4 bases left in between. Per the germline V gene, CDR1 is LGHNA and CDR2 is YNFKEQ. CDR3 nucleotides: TGTGCCAGCAGCCAAGAACAGTATAATTCACCCCTCCACTTT. Its protein product is CASSQEQYNSPLHF.

This clonotype was seen repeatedly, ten times or more. V is TRBV12-3 or TRBV12-4 and J is TRBJ2-1; TRBD2 matches at 12 bases. Unmatched junction bases numbered 4, after V lost 3 bases and J lost 7 bases. The CDR3 is 15 amino acids. The CDR3 spells CASSFEGLAGNEQFF. In DNA form, the CDR3 reads TGTGCCAGCAGTTTCGAGGGACTAGCGGGTAATGAGCAGTTCTTC.

The V and J genes are TRBV2 and TRBJ2-5; D ambiguous. The CDR3 has 13 amino acids. The V and J ends lost 4 bases and 2 bases respectively, with 8 bases between them. CDR1 is SNHLY and CDR2 is FYNNEI in the germline V gene. The DNA of the CDR3 is TGTGCCAGCAGTGTGCTGGGACAAGAGACCCAGTACTTC. Protein: CASSVLGQETQYF.

V usage is TRBV5-6 and J usage is TRBJ2-1; D is undetermined. Trimming stripped 0 bases from V and 7 bases from J, with 11 bases between. Germline CDR1 SGHDT, CDR2 YYEEEE. This CDR3 contains 14 residues. The CDR3 DNA reads TGTGCCAGCAGCTTGGGCGGTACGAGGAATGAGCAGTTCTTC. Amino acid sequence: CASSLGGTRNEQFF.

This clonotype has more than one count but fewer than ten. The rearrangement links TRBV20-1 to TRBJ2-2; D remains unclear. This CDR3 region has 14 residues. V lost 2 bases and J 7 bases, leaving 14 bases between the germline ends. Germline V CDR1 and CDR2: DFQATT, SNEGSKA (reference sequence). The CDR3 spells CSARRHAPIGELFF. The CDR3 DNA follows: TGCAGTGCTAGACGACATGCGCCTATCGGGGAGCTGTTTTTT.

The V gene is TRBV4-3, the J gene TRBJ2-7; 7 nucleotides align to TRBD1. The CDR3 sequence is 15 residues long. Germline loops: CDR1 LGHNA, CDR2 YSLEER. The ends lost 1 base at V and 2 bases at J; junction bases unmatched: 5. CDR3: CASSQGRTGPYEQYF. In DNA, the CDR3 is TGCGCCAGCAGCCAAGGAAGGACAGGACCCTACGAGCAGTACTTC.

The rearrangement uses TRBV7-2 and TRBJ2-5; no firm D call. Germline lookup yields CDR1 SGHTA and CDR2 FQGNSA. V lost 1 base, J lost 5 bases, and 11 bases lay in between. This CDR3 region has 14 residues. CDR3: CASSLELVGETQYF. CDR3 DNA sequence: TGTGCCAGCAGCTTAGAACTGGTTGGGGAGACCCAGTACTTC.

This clonotype has a handful of counts. This chain connects TRBV7-9 to TRBJ2-1; D is possibly TRBD2 (6 bases). V lost 5 bases and J lost 6, with 20 bases in between. Germline V lookup: CDR1 SEHNR, CDR2 FQNEAQ (reference sequence). This CDR3 contains 16 residues. CDR3 loop: CASSTGESWLGNEQFF. CDR3 in DNA: TGTGCCAGCAGCACGGGGGAGTCATGGTTGGGCAATGAGCAGTTCTTC.

V and J are TRBV15 and TRBJ1-1, with D hard to call. Trimming shortened V by 4 bases and J by 5 bases, and 11 bases separated the two germline ends. The germline V gene has CDR1 LNHNV and CDR2 YYDKDF (reference sequence). There are 13 residues in the CDR3. CDR3: CATSTYPWTEAFF. In DNA form, the CDR3 reads TGTGCCACCAGCACGTACCCGTGGACTGAAGCTTTCTTT.

This clonotype was found a few times. J is TRBJ2-1 and V is TRBV15; 7 positions match TRBD2. Germline CDR1 reads LNHNV; CDR2 reads YYDKDF (reference sequence). The J segment lost 2 bases and the V segment lost 1 base, leaving 2 bases of the junction unmatched. This CDR3 contains 15 residues. CDR3 residues: CATSRASGTYNEQFF. CDR3 sequence (DNA): TGTGCCACCAGCAGAGCCAGCGGGACCTACAATGAGCAGTTCTTC.

This clonotype was detected ten times or more. The chain links TRBV7-2 to TRBJ2-1, with a tentative D call TRBD1 (5 bases). The length of the CDR3 is 15 residues. Germline V gene sequence: CDR1 SGHTA, CDR2 FQGNSA. The V end was cut by 2 bases, the J end by 4 bases, with 12 bases between. The CDR3 DNA follows: TGTGCCAGCAGCTTAAGGCAGGGTGTTTACAATGAGCAGTTCTTC. This encodes CASSLRQGVYNEQFF.

Of note for this clonotype: At one of its ends the junction is not consistent with the germline gene, which may arise from a read error. This sequence joins TRBV11-1 and TRBJ1-2; D not resolved. CDR1 is SGHAT, CDR2 FQDESV, per germline (reference sequence). The CDR3 spans 19 residues. This CDR3 is CASGLGGYGRRPGNYGYTF. The CDR3 coding sequence is TGTGCCAGCGGCTTAGGAGGGTATGGACGCCGTCCGGGGAACTATGGCTACACCTTC. Using reference TRBV11-1 and TRBJ1-2 for the parts outside the CDR3, the full variable domain is EAEVAQSPRYKITEKSQAVAFWCDPISGHATLYWYRQILGQGPELLVQFQDESVVDDSQLPKDRFSAERLKGVDSTLKIQPAELGDSAMYLCASGLGGYGRRPGNYGYTFGSGTRLTVV.